Listed below are T cell receptor beta chains from one sample, sequenced in a study of shared clonotypes between healthy human individuals. The table came from immunoSEQ multiplex PCR; TCRdb's copy has only in-frame clones and leaves some out. The sample comprises fewer than 650,000 clones, 76% of which are singletons, and approximately 12% rests with the top ten. Specimen: PBMCs. Source of these receptors: a woman aged 40 to 49 in good health. Some clones in this sample may be carry-over from other donors' samples. Each CDR3 is given without its conserved first and last residue. Rows give clone size only sometimes, using once, few, many, or a class for an expanded clone.

abundance	v_gene	j_gene	len	CDR3aa
once	TRBV9	TRBJ1-2	16	ASSVALRPTHNNYGYT
.	TRBV27	TRBJ2-7	11	ASRTSGSYEQY
.	TRBV6-4	TRBJ2-7	15	ASSDLGAGGEYYEQY
.	TRBV28	TRBJ2-3	11	ASGGGSRDTQY
once	TRBV27	TRBJ2-7	13	ASSPQLAMPYEQY
.	TRBV7-3	TRBJ2-2	12	ASSSGQSAGELF
many	TRBV30	TRBJ1-5	12	AWSKGGGNQPQH
.	TRBV5-4	TRBJ2-4	14	ASSLKREGSGNIQY
.	TRBV7-3	TRBJ2-3	11	ASSSRAQGEQY
.	TRBV5-1	TRBJ2-7	13	ASSFRQGVTYEQY
.	TRBV30	TRBJ2-7	11	AWSVGQTYEQY
.	TRBV7-3	TRBJ1-1	14	ASSLHRPALNTEAF
.	TRBV2	TRBJ2-7	10	ASTDWTNEQY